These 8 T cell receptor beta chains share one sample of origin, sequenced in a study of cytomegalovirus exposure and HLA in healthy donors. Both 60 Vbeta primers and 13 Jbeta primers went into the PCR. Repertoires were generated with immunoSEQ multiplex PCR, while TCRdb's copy carries only in-frame clones and drops some. Among fewer than 250,000 clones listed, around 83% were seen once. The sample taken for sequencing was PBMCs. The receptors originated from a woman aged 50 to 60 in good health and CMV-seropositive.

The chain carries TRBV5-8 and TRBJ1-3; a possible D gene is TRBD1 (5 bases). Trimming shortened V by 2 bases and J by 5 bases, and 11 bases separated the two germline ends. The germline gives CDR1 SGHTS, CDR2 YDEGEE. This CDR3 spans 14 amino acids. The CDR3 DNA reads as TGTGCCAGCAGCTTTGGGGGGTCGAGAAACACCATATATTTT. It is translated as CASSFGGSRNTIYF.

The rearrangement joins TRBV5-6 to TRBJ2-3; TRBD1 agrees at 10 bases. Germline values: CDR1 SGHDT, CDR2 YYEEEE. CDR3 size: 15 residues. V dropped 6 bases and J dropped 3; count of bases not matched to a gene: 7. CDR3 loop: CASTDRDRGTDTQYF. CDR3 nucleotides: TGTGCCAGCACCGACCGGGACAGGGGAACAGATACGCAGTATTTT.

The chain carries TRBV5-1 and TRBJ2-7; TRBD2 matches at 12 bases. The germline gives CDR1 SGHRS, CDR2 YFSETQ. J lost 2 bases, V lost 2 bases, and 2 bases had no gene match. CDR3 length: 15 amino acids. The CDR3 nucleotides are TGCGCCAGCAGCTTATCTAGCGGGGGGGCCTACGAGCAGTACTTC. Amino acid sequence: CASSLSSGGAYEQYF.

The gene calls are TRBV19 and TRBJ2-1; 10 bases are shared with TRBD2. From germline, CDR1 is LNHDA and CDR2 SQIVND (reference sequence). The V segment lost 5 bases and the J segment 7 bases; nucleotides outside the gene matches: 8. The CDR3 is 15 residues long. This CDR3 reads CASSSIAGGRNEQFF. The CDR3 region has the DNA TGTGCCAGTAGTTCGATAGCGGGGGGAAGGAATGAGCAGTTCTTC.

The J gene is TRBJ1-1, the V gene TRBV2; a weak D match, TRBD1 (5 bases). Germline assignment: CDR1 SNHLY and CDR2 FYNNEI. Trimming shortened V by 7 bases and J by 5 bases, and 20 bases separated the two germline ends. The CDR3 runs to 15 residues. The CDR3 region has the DNA TGTGCCAGCATCTTTGAGCGCGGGGGAAGAACTGAAGCTTTCTTT. Its translation is CASIFERGGRTEAFF.

This clone was picked up a small number of times. Other DNA sequences in this sample translate to the same CDR3. The V and J genes are TRBV6-1 and TRBJ2-5; 11 positions match TRBD2. Per germline, CDR1 MNHNS and CDR2 SASEGT. This CDR3 has 15 amino acids. J was trimmed by 1 base and V by 2 bases; bases with no gene match: 0. The chain's CDR3 is CASSELAGGQETQYF. CDR3 nucleotide sequence: TGTGCCAGCAGTGAACTAGCGGGGGGCCAAGAGACCCAGTACTTC.

The chain uses TRBV4-1 and TRBJ2-2, with D perhaps matching TRBD1 (8 bases). CDR3 length equals 16 residues. Deletions cut 2 bases from V and 6 bases from J, with 16 bases between. Germline CDR1 reads MGHRA; CDR2 reads YSYEKL. For the CDR3, the DNA is TGCGCCAGCAGCCAAAACAGGGGGGGATCAGCCGGGGAGCTGTTTTTT. This codes for CASSQNRGGSAGELFF.

This chain joins TRBV28 and TRBJ1-1, with D perhaps matching TRBD1 (5 bases). Germline-derived CDR1 and CDR2 are MDHEN and SYDVKM. The CDR3 has 12 amino acids. Trimming left V 7 bases short and J 8 bases short, with 14 bases between. The CDR3 nucleotides are TGTGCCAGCACTGAGTTGGGGGGGGAAGCTTTCTTT. This codes for CASTELGGEAFF.